Following are 17 T cell receptor beta chains from one sample sequenced in a study of Graves' ophthalmopathy and Graves' hyperthyroidism. RNA transcripts were the source from which TCR beta CDR3 regions were amplified. An opening RT-PCR round employed HTBI primers and preceded a second-round multiplex PCR. One entry per CDR3 protein, called by TCRdb with MiXCR from the multiplex PCR reads. This sample carries some 410,000 distinct CDR3 sequences, about 21% of them seen once, and the ten largest clones take 2.5% to 3%. The specimen sequenced was peripheral blood. These receptors all come from a young woman with stable Graves' hyperthyroidism.

This chain links TRBV3-1 with TRBJ2-5, with 9 bases fitting TRBD2. The germline V gene encodes CDR1 LGHDT and CDR2 YNNKEL (reference sequence). The trim removed 4 bases at V and 0 bases at J, leaving 6 bases unmatched. The CDR3 contains 16 residues. CDR3 residues: CASSLQTSGYQETQYF. In DNA form, the CDR3 reads TGTGCCAGCAGCCTGCAGACTAGCGGATACCAAGAGACCCAGTACTTC.

This clonotype has ten or more counts. This chain uses TRBV13 with TRBJ1-1, with D tentatively TRBD1 (5 bases). This CDR3 is built from 15 residues. Germline CDR1 is PRHDT and CDR2 is FYEKMQ (reference sequence). V lost 2 bases and J lost 4, with 14 bases in between. The CDR3 coding sequence is TGTGCCAGCAGCTTATATGCAGGGAGGAGCACTGAAGCTTTCTTT. Encoded protein: CASSLYAGRSTEAFF.

The rearrangement uses TRBV7-2 and TRBJ2-2; 10 nucleotides align to TRBD1. Germline V CDR1 and CDR2: SGHTA, FQGNSA. Trimming removed 6 bases from V and 8 bases from J; junction bases left unmatched: 9. CDR3 length: 15 residues. CDR3 region: CASSQRQGAYGELFF. Written as DNA, the CDR3 is TGTGCCAGCAGTCAGCGACAGGGGGCTTATGGGGAGCTGTTTTTT.

This clonotype was detected ten times or more. The chain employs TRBV11-2 and TRBJ1-3; D is undetermined. V was shortened by 8 bases and J by 4 bases, with 3 bases between the two germline ends. Germline V CDR1 and CDR2: SGHAT, FQNNGV. This CDR3 has 10 residues. CDR3 sequence reads: CASSGNTIYF. The CDR3 nucleotides are TGTGCCAGCTCCGGAAACACCATATATTTT.

This clonotype was counted ten times or more. The rearrangement links TRBV6-5 to TRBJ1-1, with unresolved D. Between the trimmed V and J ends, which lost 0 bases and 0 bases, there was a span of 8 bases. CDR3 length: 15 amino acids. Per the germline V gene, CDR1 is MNHEY and CDR2 is SVGAGI. The CDR3 DNA follows: TGTGCCAGCAGTTACTCCGGCCCTATGAACACTGAAGCTTTCTTT. It is translated as CASSYSGPMNTEAFF.

This clonotype has a count of ten or more. The rearrangement joins TRBV7-2 to TRBJ1-1, with 9 positions matching TRBD1. This CDR3 region has 13 residues. The germline V gene encodes CDR1 SGHTA and CDR2 FQGNSA. J was trimmed by 5 bases and V by 7 bases; bases with no gene match: 5. The CDR3 DNA follows: TGTGCCAGCACCAGACAGGGGGTGACTGAAGCTTTCTTT. This encodes CASTRQGVTEAFF.

This clonotype was seen ten or more times. CDR3 sequence reads: CASSLGQKGEAFF. CDR3 coding DNA: TGTGCCAGCAGTTTGGGACAGAAAGGCGAAGCTTTCTTT. The chain is built from TRBV7-9 and TRBJ1-1; 7 positions match TRBD1. This CDR3 is built from 13 residues. Losses at the gene ends were 6 bases for V and 8 bases for J; bases not matched to a gene: 9. The germline V gene encodes CDR1 SEHNR and CDR2 FQNEAQ (reference sequence).

In its sample, this clonotype was seen many times. This chain joins TRBV20-1 and TRBJ2-5; D unclear. The CDR3 covers 13 residues. Germline V gene lookup returns CDR1 DFQATT and CDR2 SNEGSKA (reference sequence). The V gene lost 2 bases and the J gene lost 3 bases, with 10 bases spanning the gap. CDR3 coding DNA: TGCAGTGCTAGATGGCAGGCAAAAGAGACCCAGTACTTC. It translates to CSARWQAKETQYF.

V gene TRBV12-3 or TRBV12-4 combines with J gene TRBJ2-2; 9 bases fit TRBD2. The CDR3 is made up of 17 amino acids. V was clipped by 6 bases and J by 4 bases; unmatched bases: 12. The CDR3 loop reads CASSPAWRGGGTGELFF. CDR3 nucleotides: TGTGCCAGCAGCCCCGCGTGGCGGGGGGGCGGCACCGGGGAGCTGTTTTTT.

The chain links TRBV19 to TRBJ2-2; 8 positions agree with TRBD2. V was pared by 10 bases and J by 5 bases, with 12 bases of the junction left unmatched. The CDR3 totals 15 residues. CDR1 and CDR2 from the germline V gene are LNHDA and SQIVND (reference sequence). CDR3 nucleotides: TGTGCCACCCCCGGGAGGGGGGAACAGACCGGGGAGCTGTTTTTT. Protein sequence: CATPGRGEQTGELFF.

This clonotype was seen more than once but under ten times. Given a much more abundant clone one base away, this may be a read error. The rearrangement links TRBV19 to TRBJ2-5; weak D call: TRBD2 (7 bases). The CDR3 is made up of 13 amino acids. The germline V and J ends were trimmed by 10 bases and 4 bases, with 16 bases remaining between them. Germline assignment: CDR1 LNHDA and CDR2 SQIVND (reference sequence). CDR3 in amino acids: CANRGGASETQYF. The CDR3 DNA follows: TGTGCCAATAGGGGGGGCGCCTCAGAGACCCAGTACTTC.

This clonotype showed up many times. The rearrangement links TRBV30 to TRBJ2-7; perhaps TRBD1 as D (5 bases). Germline values: CDR1 GTSNPN, CDR2 SVGIG (reference sequence). Trimming removed 5 bases at V and 4 bases at J, with 12 bases between. This CDR3 is 12 amino acids long. CDR3 in DNA: TGTGCCTGGGGACAAATTAATTACGAGCAGTACTTC. It yields the protein CAWGQINYEQYF.

This clonotype has just a few counts. This chain joins TRBV6-1 and TRBJ1-2; no clear D gene. With 4 bases removed from V and 7 bases from J, the gap between germline ends came to 19 bases. The CDR3 sequence is 15 residues long. Per germline, CDR1 MNHNS and CDR2 SASEGT. The CDR3 DNA is TGTGCCAGCAGTGGAGGTCTCTCAGGAGGAAGTGGCTACACCTTC. This translates into CASSGGLSGGSGYTF.

J is TRBJ2-5 and V is TRBV20-1; 7 bases fit TRBD2. The CDR3 has 11 residues. Germline V gene data show CDR1 as DFQATT and CDR2 as SNEGSKA (reference sequence). V was clipped by 7 bases and J by 5 bases; unmatched bases: 4. CDR3 nucleotide sequence: TGCAGTGGGGGAGGGGAGGAGACCCAGTACTTC. Its translation is CSGGGEETQYF.

Many counts were recorded for this clonotype. The chain carries TRBV11-1 and TRBJ2-2; 14 bases agree with TRBD2. The germline V gene encodes CDR1 SGHAT and CDR2 FQDESV (reference sequence). With V trimmed by 4 bases and J by 6 bases, 1 base remained unmatched. There are 15 residues in the CDR3. CDR3 coding DNA: TGTGCCAGCAGCTGGACTAGCGGGAGGCCCGGGGAGCTGTTTTTT. This sequence encodes CASSWTSGRPGELFF.

At least ten counts were recorded for this clonotype. This chain uses TRBV25-1 with TRBJ2-6; perhaps D is TRBD1 or TRBD2 (5 bases each). V gave up 6 bases and J gave up 0 bases, with 27 bases separating them. Germline CDR1 MGHDK, CDR2 SYGVNS. The CDR3 consists of 21 residues. The CDR3 DNA reads as TGTGCCAGCAGCCTACCCGGGACCGCCAGCCACTACTTCTCTGGGGCCAACGTCCTGACTTTC. It is translated as CASSLPGTASHYFSGANVLTF.

This clonotype was seen repeatedly, ten times or more. The genes are TRBV19 and TRBJ1-5, with 7 bases lining up with TRBD1. Germline values: CDR1 LNHDA, CDR2 SQIVND (reference sequence). Germline trimming cut 7 bases from V and 0 bases from J; bases unmatched to any gene: 9. The CDR3 sequence is 16 residues long. CDR3 sequence reads: CASTPQGGYSNQPQHF. The CDR3 DNA sequence: TGTGCCAGTACCCCCCAGGGGGGGTATAGCAATCAGCCCCAGCATTTT.